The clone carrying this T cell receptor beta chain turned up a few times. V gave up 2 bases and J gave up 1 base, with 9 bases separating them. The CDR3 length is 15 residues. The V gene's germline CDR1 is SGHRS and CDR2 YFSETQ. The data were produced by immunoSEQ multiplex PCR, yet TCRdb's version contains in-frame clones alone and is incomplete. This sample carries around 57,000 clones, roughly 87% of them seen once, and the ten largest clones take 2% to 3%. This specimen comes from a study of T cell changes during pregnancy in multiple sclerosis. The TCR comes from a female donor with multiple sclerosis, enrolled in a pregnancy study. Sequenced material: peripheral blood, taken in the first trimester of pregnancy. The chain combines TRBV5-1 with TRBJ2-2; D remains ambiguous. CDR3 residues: CASSFNGLNTGELFF. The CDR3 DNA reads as TGCGCCAGCAGCTTTAACGGGTTGAACACCGGGGAGCTGTTTTTT. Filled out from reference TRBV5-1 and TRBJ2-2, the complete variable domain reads KAGVTQTPRYLIKTRGQQVTLSCSPISGHRSVSWYQQTPGQGLQFLFEYFSETQRNKGNFPGRFSGRQFSNSRSEMNVSTLELGDSALYLCASSFNGLNTGELFFGEGSRLTVL.